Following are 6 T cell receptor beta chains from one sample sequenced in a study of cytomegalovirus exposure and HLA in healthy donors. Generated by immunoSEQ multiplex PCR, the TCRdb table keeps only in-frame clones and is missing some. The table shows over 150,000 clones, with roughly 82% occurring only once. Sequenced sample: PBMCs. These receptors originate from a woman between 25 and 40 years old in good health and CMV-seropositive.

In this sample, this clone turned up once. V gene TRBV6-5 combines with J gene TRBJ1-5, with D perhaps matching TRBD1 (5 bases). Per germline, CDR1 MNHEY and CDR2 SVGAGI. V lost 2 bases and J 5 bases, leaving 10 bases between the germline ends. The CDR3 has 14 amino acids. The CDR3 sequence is CASSYRRGDQPQHF. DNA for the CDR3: TGTGCCAGCAGTTACCGTCGGGGGGATCAGCCCCAGCATTTT.

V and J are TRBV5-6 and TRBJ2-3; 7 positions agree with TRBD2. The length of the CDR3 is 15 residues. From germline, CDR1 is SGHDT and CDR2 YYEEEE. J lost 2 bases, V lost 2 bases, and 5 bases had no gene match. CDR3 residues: CASSFSGTTTDTQYF. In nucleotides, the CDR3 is TGTGCCAGCAGCTTCTCCGGGACTACCACAGATACGCAGTATTTT.

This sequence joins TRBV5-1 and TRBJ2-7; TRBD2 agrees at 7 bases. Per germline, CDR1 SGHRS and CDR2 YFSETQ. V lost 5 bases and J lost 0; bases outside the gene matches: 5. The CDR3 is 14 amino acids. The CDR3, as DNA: TGCGCCAGCAGAAACCAGCGGGGCTCCTACGAGCAGTACTTC. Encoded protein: CASRNQRGSYEQYF. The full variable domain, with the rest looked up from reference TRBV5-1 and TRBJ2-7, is KAGVTQTPRYLIKTRGQQVTLSCSPISGHRSVSWYQQTPGQGLQFLFEYFSETQRNKGNFPGRFSGRQFSNSRSEMNVSTLELGDSALYLCASRNQRGSYEQYFGPGTRLTVT.

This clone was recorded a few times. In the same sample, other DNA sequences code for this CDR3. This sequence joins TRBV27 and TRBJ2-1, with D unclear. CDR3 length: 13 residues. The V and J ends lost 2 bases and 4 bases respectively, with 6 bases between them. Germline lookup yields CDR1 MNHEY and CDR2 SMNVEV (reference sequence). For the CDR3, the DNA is TGTGCCAGCAGTTTAAACTCTTACAATGAGCAGTTCTTC. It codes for CASSLNSYNEQFF.

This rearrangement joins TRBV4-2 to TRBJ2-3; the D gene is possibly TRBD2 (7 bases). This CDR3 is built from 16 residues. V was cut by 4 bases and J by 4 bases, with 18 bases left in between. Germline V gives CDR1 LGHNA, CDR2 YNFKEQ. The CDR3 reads CASSRIQGREADTQYF. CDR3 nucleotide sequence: TGTGCCAGCAGCCGGATACAGGGTCGGGAGGCAGATACGCAGTATTTT.

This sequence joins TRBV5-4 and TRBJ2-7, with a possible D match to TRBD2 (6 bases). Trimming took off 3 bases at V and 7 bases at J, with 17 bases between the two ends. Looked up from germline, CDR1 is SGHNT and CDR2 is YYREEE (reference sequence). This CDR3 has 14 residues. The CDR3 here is CASSSITRGDEQYF. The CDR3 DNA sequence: TGTGCCAGCAGCTCCATAACGCGGGGAGATGAGCAGTACTTC. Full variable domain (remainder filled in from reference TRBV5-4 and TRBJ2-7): ETGVTQSPTHLIKTRGQQVTLRCSSQSGHNTVSWYQQALGQGPQFIFQYYREEENGRGNFPPRFSGLQFPNYSSELNVNALELDDSALYLCASSSITRGDEQYFGPGTRLTVT.